The 9 T cell receptor beta chains in this list originate from one sample, sequenced in a study of shared clonotypes between healthy human individuals. Sequenced by immunoSEQ multiplex PCR; TCRdb stores in-frame clones only, minus some. The profile shows approximately 2.3 million clones, approximately 93% of them singletons. Sequenced material: naive CD4+ T cells from PBMCs. The sample's subset: CD45RA+ positively selected. The receptors were gathered from a man between 18 and 35 years old in good health. Some clones in this sample may be carry-over from other donors' samples.

This clone has more than one count but fewer than ten. V is TRBV28 and J is TRBJ1-2; 9 bases are a match to TRBD1. The CDR3 length is 15 residues. The V gene end was trimmed by 8 bases and the J gene end by 2 bases; junction bases not matched to a gene: 9. Germline assignment: CDR1 MDHEN and CDR2 SYDVKM. CDR3 DNA sequence: TGTGCCAGCGCAACCGGGACAGGGAGGAACTATGGCTACACCTTC. It is translated as CASATGTGRNYGYTF.

This clone was counted once. The chain uses TRBV5-1 and TRBJ2-6; either TRBD1 or TRBD2 may fit D (6 bases each). Germline V gene sequence: CDR1 SGHRS, CDR2 YFSETQ. V was clipped by 3 bases and J by 0 bases, with 16 bases between them. This CDR3 contains 18 residues. CDR3 bases: TGCGCCAGCAGCTCGCATGGGGGGCGAAGCTCTGGGGCCAACGTCCTGACTTTC. Translated: CASSSHGGRSSGANVLTF.

The rearrangement uses TRBV19 and TRBJ1-1; D perhaps matches TRBD1 (5 bases). Per the germline V gene, CDR1 is LNHDA and CDR2 is SQIVND (reference sequence). The CDR3 totals 13 residues. Deletions cut 7 bases from V and 3 bases from J, with 12 bases between. DNA of the CDR3: TGTGCCAGTACCTCTAGGGGACACACTGAAGCTTTCTTT. Translated, it gives CASTSRGHTEAFF.

This clone was recorded only once. The chain recombines TRBV28 with TRBJ2-1; 10 nucleotides align to TRBD2. The CDR3 runs 14 residues. V shed 2 bases and J 10 bases; nucleotides not matched to a gene: 5. The germline gives CDR1 MDHEN, CDR2 SYDVKM. As DNA, the CDR3 is TGTGCCAGCAGTTTAACGGGACTAGCGAACGAGCAGTTCTTC. This gives the protein CASSLTGLANEQFF.

This clone has only one observation. The V call is TRBV5-1, the J call TRBJ1-3; possible D gene TRBD1, 6 bases. V gave up 4 bases and J gave up 2 bases, with 22 bases separating them. The CDR3 spans 18 residues. The germline V gene encodes CDR1 SGHRS and CDR2 YFSETQ. The CDR3 here is CASSPGLDSRAAGNTIYF. The CDR3 nucleotides read TGCGCCAGCAGCCCGGGATTGGACAGCCGGGCGGCTGGAAACACCATATATTTT.

This clone occurred once. The rearrangement uses TRBV5-4 and TRBJ2-3, with 7 bases that match TRBD1. Germline V gene lookup returns CDR1 SGHNT and CDR2 YYREEE (reference sequence). Trimming cost V 1 base and J 4 bases; bases outside gene matches: 12. The CDR3 covers 17 residues. The CDR3: CASSLQDLTGKADTQYF. Written as DNA, the CDR3 is TGTGCCAGCAGCTTGCAAGACCTGACAGGGAAGGCAGATACGCAGTATTTT.

The genes are TRBV7-9 and TRBJ2-7; 7 nucleotides match TRBD2. The V gene's germline CDR1 is SEHNR and CDR2 FQNEAQ (reference sequence). V lost 5 bases and J lost 3; bases outside the gene matches: 13. The CDR3 has 16 residues. CDR3: CASSPLTVGGFYEQYF. The CDR3 DNA reads as TGTGCCAGCAGCCCACTCACCGTGGGAGGGTTCTACGAGCAGTACTTC.

This chain uses TRBV5-5 with TRBJ2-2, with no clear D. The CDR3 has 15 residues. Germline V gives CDR1 SGHKS, CDR2 YYEKEE (reference sequence). V gave up 5 bases and J gave up 0 bases, with 11 bases separating them. For the CDR3, the DNA is TGTGCCAGCAGTACTCCCCGATCGAACACCGGGGAGCTGTTTTTT. This codes for CASSTPRSNTGELFF.

The chain recombines TRBV6-1 with TRBJ2-7; either TRBD1 or TRBD2 may fit D (6 bases each). Looked up from germline, CDR1 is MNHNS and CDR2 is SASEGT. The ends were cut back, 5 bases at V and 0 bases at J, with 14 bases in the middle. This CDR3 spans 15 amino acids. CDR3 in DNA: TGTGCCAGCAGTAAGGGGGGCATGAGCTCCTACGAGCAGTACTTC. It yields the protein CASSKGGMSSYEQYF.